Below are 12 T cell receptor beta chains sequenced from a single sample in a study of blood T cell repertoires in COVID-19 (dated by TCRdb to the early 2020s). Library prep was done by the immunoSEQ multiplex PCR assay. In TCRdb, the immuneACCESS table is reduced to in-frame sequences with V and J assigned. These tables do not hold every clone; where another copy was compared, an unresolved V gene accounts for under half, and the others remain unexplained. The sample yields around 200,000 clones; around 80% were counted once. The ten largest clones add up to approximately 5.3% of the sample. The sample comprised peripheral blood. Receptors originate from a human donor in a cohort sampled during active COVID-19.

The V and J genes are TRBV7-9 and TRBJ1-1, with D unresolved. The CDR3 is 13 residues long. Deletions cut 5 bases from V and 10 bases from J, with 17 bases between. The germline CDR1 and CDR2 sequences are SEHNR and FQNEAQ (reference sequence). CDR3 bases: TGTGCCAGCAGCCCCTCGGAGTCCTTTTTAGCTTTCTTT. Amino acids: CASSPSESFLAFF.

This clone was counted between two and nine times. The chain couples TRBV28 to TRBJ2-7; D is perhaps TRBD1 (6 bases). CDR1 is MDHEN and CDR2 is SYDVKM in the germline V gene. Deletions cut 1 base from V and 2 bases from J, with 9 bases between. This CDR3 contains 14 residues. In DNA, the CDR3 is TGTGCCAGCAGTTTATTGGACAGCACCTACGAGCAGTACTTC. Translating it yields CASSLLDSTYEQYF.

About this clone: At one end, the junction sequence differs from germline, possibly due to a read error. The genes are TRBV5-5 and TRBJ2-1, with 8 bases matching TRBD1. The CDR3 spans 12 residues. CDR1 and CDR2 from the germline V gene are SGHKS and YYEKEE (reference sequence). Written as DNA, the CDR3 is TGTGCCAGCAGTTTGGACAGGGACGCGCTCTTCTTC. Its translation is CASSLDRDALFF.

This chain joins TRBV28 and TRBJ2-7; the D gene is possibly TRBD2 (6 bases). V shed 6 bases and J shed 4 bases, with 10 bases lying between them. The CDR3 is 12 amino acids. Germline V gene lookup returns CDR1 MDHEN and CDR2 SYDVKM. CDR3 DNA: TGTGCCAGCAGACAGCGGGCTTACGAGCAGTACTTC. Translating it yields CASRQRAYEQYF.

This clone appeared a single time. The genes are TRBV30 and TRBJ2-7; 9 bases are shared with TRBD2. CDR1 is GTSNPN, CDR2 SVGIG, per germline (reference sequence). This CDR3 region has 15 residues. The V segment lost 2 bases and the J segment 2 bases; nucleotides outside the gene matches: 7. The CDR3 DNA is TGTGCCTGGAGTTATCGGCTAGCGGGGACCTACGAGCAGTACTTC. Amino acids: CAWSYRLAGTYEQYF.

The CDR3 region is CASSLRAGASTDTQYF. For the CDR3, the DNA is TGCGCCAGCAGCCTGCGAGCGGGAGCCAGCACAGATACGCAGTATTTT. The gene calls are TRBV4-3 and TRBJ2-3, with TRBD2 matching 8 bases. This CDR3 has 16 residues. J gave up 0 bases and V 4 bases, and 6 bases lay outside the gene matches. Germline values: CDR1 LGHNA, CDR2 YSLEER.

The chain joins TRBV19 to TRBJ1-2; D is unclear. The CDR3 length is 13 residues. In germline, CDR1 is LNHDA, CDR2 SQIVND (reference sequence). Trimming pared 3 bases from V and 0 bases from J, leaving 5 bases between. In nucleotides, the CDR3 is TGTGCCAGTAGTATTAATGCTAACTATGGCTACACCTTC. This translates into CASSINANYGYTF.

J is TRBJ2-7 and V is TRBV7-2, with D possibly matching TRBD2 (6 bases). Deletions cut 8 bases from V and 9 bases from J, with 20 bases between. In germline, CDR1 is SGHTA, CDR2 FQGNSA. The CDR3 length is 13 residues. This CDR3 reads CASGRAGGNRQYF. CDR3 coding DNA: TGTGCCAGCGGTAGGGCGGGCGGGAATCGGCAGTACTTC.

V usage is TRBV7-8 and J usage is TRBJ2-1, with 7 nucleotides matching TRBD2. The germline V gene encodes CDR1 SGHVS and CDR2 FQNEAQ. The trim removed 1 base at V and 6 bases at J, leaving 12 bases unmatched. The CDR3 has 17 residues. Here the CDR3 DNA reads TGTGCCAGCAGCTTAGAGTCGTGGACTAGTCGTCGCAATGAGCAGTTCTTC. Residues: CASSLESWTSRRNEQFF.

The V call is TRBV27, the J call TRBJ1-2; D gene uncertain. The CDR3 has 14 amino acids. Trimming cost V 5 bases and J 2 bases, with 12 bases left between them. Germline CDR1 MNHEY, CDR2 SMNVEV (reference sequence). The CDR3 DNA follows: TGTGCCAGCAGTCCCCCCGGAGGGAACTATGGCTACACCTTC. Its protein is CASSPPGGNYGYTF.

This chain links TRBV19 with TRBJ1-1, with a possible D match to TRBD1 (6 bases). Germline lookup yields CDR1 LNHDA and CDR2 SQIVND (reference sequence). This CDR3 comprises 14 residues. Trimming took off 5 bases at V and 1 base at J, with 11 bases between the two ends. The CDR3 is CASSPRQENTEAFF. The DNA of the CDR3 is TGTGCCAGTAGTCCAAGACAGGAGAACACTGAAGCTTTCTTT.

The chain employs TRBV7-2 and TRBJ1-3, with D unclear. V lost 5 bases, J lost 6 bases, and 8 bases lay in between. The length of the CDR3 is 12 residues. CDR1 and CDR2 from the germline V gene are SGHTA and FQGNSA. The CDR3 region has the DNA TGTGCCAGCAGCCCAACAGTAAACACCATATATTTT. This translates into CASSPTVNTIYF.